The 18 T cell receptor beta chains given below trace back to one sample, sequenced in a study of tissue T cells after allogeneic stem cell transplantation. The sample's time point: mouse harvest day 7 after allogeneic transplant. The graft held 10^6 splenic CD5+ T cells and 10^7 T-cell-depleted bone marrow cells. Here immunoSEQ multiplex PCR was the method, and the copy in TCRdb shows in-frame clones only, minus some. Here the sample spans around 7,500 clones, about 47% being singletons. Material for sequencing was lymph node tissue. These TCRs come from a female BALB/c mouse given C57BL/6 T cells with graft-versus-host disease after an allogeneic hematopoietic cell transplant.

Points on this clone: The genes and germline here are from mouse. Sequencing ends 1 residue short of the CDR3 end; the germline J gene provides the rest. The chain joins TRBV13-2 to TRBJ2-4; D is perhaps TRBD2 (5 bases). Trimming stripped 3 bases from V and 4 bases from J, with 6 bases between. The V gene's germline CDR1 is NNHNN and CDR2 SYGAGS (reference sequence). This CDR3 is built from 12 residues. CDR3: CASGALENTLYF. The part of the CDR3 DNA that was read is TGTGCCAGCGGTGCACTGGAAAACACCTTGTAC.

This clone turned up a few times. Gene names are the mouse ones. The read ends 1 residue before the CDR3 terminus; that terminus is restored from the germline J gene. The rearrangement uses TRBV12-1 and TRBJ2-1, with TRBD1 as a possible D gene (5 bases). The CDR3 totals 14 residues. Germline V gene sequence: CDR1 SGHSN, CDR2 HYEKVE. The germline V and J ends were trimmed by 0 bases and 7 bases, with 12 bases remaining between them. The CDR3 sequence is CASSLGHLGAEQFF. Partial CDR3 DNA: TGTGCCAGCTCTCTCGGACACCTAGGGGCTGAGCAGTTC.

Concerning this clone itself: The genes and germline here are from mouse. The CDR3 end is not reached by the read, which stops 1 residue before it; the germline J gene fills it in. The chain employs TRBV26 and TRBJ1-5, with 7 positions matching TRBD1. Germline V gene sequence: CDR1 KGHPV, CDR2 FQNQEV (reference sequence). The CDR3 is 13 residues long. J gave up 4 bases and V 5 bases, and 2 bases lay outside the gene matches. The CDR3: CASSSTGNQAPLF. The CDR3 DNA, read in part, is TGTGCCAGCAGTTCGACAGGGAACCAGGCTCCGCTT.

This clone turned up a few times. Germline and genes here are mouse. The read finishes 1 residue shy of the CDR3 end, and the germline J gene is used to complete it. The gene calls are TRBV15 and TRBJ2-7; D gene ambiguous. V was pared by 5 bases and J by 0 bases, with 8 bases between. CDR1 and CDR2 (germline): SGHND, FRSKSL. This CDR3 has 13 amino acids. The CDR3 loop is CASSPTPSYEQYF. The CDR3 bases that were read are TGTGCCAGCAGTCCCACCCCCTCCTATGAACAGTAC.

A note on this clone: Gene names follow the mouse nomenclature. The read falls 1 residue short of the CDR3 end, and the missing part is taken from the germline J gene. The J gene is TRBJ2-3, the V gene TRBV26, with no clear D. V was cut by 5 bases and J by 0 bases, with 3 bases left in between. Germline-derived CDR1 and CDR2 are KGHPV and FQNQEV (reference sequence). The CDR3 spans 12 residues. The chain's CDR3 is CASSYSAETLYF. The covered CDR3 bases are TGTGCCAGCAGTTACAGTGCAGAAACGCTGTAT.

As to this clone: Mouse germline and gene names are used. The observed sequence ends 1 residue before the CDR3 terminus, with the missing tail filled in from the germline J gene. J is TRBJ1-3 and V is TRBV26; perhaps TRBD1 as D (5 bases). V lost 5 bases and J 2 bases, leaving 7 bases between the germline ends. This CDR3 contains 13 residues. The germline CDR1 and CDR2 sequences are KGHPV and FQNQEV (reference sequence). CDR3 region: CASSGGAGNTLYF. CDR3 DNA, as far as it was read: TGTGCCAGCAGTGGGGGGGCTGGAAATACGCTCTAT. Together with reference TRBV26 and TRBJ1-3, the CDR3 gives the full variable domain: NSKVIQTPRYLVKGQGQKAKMRCIPEKGHPVVFWYQQNKNNEFKFLINFQNQEVLQQIDMTEKRFSAECPSNSPCSLEIQSSEAGDSALYLCASSGGAGNTLYFGEGSRLIVV.

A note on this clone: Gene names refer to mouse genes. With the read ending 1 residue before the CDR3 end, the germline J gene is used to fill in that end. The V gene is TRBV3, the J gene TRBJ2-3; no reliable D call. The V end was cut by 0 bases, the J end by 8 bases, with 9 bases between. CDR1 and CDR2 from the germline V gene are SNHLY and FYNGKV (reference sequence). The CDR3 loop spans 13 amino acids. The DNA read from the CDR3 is TGTGCCAGCAGCTTAGCGGTGGGAGGAACGCTGTAT. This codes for CASSLAVGGTLY. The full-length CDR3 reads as CASSLAVGGTLYF.

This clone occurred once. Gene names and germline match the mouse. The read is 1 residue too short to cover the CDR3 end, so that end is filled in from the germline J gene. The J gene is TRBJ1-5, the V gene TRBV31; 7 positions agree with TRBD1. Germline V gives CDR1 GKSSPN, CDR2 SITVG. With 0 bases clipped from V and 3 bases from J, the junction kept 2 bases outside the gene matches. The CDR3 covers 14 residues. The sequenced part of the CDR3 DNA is TGTGCCTGGAGTCTAGGGACAGCCAACCAGGCTCCGCTT. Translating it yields CAWSLGTANQAPL. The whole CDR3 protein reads CAWSLGTANQAPLF.

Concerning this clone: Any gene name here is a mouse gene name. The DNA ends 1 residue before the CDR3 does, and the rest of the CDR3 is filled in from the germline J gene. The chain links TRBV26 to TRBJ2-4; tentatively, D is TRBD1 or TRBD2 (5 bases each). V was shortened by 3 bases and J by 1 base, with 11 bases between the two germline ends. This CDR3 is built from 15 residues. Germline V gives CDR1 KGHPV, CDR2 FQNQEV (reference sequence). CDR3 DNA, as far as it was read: TGTGCCAGCAGTCTTGGGGTAGGGGGTCAAAACACCTTGTAC. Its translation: CASSLGVGGQNTLY. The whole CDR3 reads CASSLGVGGQNTLYF.

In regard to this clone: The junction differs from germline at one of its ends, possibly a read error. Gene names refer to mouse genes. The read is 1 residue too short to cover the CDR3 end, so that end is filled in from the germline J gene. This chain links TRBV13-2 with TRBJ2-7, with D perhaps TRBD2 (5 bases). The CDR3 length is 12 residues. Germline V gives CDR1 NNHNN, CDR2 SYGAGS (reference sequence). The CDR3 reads CASSDLGWEQYF. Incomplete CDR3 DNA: TGTGCCAGCAGTGATCTGGGTTGGGAACAGTAC.

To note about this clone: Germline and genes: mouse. CDR3 bases read: TGTGCCAGCAGTTCAGGGGCCACCGGGCAGCTCTAC. Translated: CASSSGATGQLY. The complete CDR3 sequence is CASSSGATGQLYF. The chain recombines TRBV13-1 with TRBJ2-2; a weak D match, TRBD1 (6 bases). The read halts 1 residue ahead of the CDR3 end, with the missing end drawn from the germline J gene. The CDR3 has 13 residues. Trimming took off 4 bases at V and 4 bases at J, with 8 bases between the two ends. Germline CDR1 NSHNY, CDR2 SYGAGN.

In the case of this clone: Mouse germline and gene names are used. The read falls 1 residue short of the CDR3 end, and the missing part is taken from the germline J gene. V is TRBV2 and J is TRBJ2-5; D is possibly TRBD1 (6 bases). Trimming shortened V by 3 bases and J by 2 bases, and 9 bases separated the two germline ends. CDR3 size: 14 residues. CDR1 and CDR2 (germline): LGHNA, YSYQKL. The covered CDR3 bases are TGTGCCAGCAGCCATGGACAGTTCCAAGACACCCAGTAC. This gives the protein CASSHGQFQDTQY. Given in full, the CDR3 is CASSHGQFQDTQYF.

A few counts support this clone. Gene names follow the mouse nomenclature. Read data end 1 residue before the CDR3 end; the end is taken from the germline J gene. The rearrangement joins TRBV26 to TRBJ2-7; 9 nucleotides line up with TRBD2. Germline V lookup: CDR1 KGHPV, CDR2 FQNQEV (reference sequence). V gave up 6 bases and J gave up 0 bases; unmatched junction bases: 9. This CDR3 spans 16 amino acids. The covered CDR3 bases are TGTGCCAGCAGGCCCTACTGGGGGGCGAGCTCCTATGAACAGTAC. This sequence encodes CASRPYWGASSYEQY. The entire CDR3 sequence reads CASRPYWGASSYEQYF.

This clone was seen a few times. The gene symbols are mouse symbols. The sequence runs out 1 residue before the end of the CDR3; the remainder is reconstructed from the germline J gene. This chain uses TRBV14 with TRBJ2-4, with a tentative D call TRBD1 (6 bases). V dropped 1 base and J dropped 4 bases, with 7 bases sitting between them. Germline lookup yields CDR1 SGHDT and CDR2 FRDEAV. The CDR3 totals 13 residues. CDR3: CASSFGQKNTLYF. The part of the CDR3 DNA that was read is TGTGCCAGCAGTTTCGGACAGAAAAACACCTTGTAC.

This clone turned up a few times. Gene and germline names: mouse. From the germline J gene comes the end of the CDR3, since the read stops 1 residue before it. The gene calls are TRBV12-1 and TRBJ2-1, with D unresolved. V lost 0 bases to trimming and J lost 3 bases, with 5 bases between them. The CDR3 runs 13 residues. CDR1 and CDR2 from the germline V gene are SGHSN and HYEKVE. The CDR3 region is CASSLHIYAEQFF. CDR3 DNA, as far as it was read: TGTGCCAGCTCTCTCCACATCTATGCTGAGCAGTTC.

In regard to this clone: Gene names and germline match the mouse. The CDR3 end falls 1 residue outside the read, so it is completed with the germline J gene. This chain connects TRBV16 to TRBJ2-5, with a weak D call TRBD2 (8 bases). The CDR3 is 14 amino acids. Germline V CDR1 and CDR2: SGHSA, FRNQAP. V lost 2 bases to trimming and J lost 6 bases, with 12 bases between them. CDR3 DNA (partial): TGTGCAAGCAGCTTACAGGGGGGGCTGGACACCCAGTAC. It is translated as CASSLQGGLDTQY. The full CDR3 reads CASSLQGGLDTQYF.

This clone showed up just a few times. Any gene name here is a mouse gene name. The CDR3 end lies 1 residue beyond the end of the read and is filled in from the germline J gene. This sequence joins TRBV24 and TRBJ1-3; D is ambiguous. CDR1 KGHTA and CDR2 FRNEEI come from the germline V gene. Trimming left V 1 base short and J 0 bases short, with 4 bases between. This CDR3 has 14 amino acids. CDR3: CASSLSTSGNTLYF. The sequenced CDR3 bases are TGTGCCAGCAGTCTGTCCACTTCTGGAAATACGCTCTAT.

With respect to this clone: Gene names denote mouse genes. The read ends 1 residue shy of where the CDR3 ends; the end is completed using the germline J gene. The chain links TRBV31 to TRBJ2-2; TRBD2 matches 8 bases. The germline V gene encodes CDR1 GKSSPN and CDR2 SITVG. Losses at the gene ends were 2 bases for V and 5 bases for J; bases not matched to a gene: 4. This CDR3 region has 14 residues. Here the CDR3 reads CAWSWWGGTGQLYF. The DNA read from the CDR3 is TGTGCCTGGAGTTGGTGGGGGGGGACCGGGCAGCTCTAC.